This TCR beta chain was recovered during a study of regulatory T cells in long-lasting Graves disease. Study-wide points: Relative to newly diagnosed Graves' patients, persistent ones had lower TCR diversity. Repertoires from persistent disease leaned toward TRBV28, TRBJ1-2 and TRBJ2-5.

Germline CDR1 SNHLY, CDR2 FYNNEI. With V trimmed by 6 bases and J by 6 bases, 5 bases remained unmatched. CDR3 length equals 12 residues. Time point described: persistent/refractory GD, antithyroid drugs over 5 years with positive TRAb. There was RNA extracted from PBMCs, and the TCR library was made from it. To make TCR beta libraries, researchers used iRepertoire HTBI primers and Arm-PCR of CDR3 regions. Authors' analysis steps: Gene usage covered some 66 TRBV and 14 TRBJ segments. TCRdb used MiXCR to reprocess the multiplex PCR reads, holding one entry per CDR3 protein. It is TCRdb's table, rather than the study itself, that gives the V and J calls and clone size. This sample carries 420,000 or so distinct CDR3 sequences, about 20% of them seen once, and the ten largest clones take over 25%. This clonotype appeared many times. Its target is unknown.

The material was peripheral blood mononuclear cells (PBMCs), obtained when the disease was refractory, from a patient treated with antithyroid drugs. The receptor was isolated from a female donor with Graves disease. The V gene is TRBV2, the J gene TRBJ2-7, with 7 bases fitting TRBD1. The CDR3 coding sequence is TGTGCCAGCAGGAGACAGGGTGCCGAGCAGTACTTC. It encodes CASRRQGAEQYF.